A selection of T cell receptor beta chains follows, all from one sample in a study of T cell responses to AZD1222 COVID-19 vaccine. The method was immunoSEQ multiplex PCR; TCRdb's version includes in-frame clones alone and lacks a portion of them. The sample shows approximately 160,000 clones, 75% to 95% of them seen only once. Sequenced material: peripheral blood, taken on day 0 of AZD1222 vaccination. These receptors originate from an adult in good health. Each CDR3 is given with its conserved first and last residue. A D gene is named only where the DNA matches it firmly. Part of the rows lack a size; the others show once, few, many or a class for expanded clones.

size	V	J	D	CDR3	DNA
NA	TRBV30	TRBJ1-1	NA	CAWSGTRRNTEAFF	TGTGCCTGGAGTGGAACCCGAAGGAACACTGAAGCTTTCTTT
few	TRBV28	TRBJ2-7	NA	CASSPTIQEHEQYF	TGTGCCAGCAGTCCGACTATACAGGAACACGAGCAGTACTTC
NA	TRBV10-3	TRBJ2-7	NA	CAISESIGLRYEQYF	TGTGCCATCAGTGAGTCAATTGGATTACGTTACGAGCAGTACTTC
once	TRBV9	TRBJ1-1	NA	CASSVVGDGGTEAFF	TGTGCCAGCAGCGTAGTCGGGGACGGAGGGACTGAAGCTTTCTTT
NA	TRBV4-3	TRBJ1-4	TRBD1	CASSQGQGVNEKLFF	TGCGCCAGCAGCCAAGGACAGGGGGTCAATGAAAAACTGTTTTTT
NA	TRBV28	TRBJ2-6	NA	CASSYQGMSGANVLTF	TGTGCCAGCAGCTATCAGGGGATGTCTGGGGCCAACGTCCTGACTTTC
NA	TRBV30	TRBJ2-5	NA	CAWTPRDLQETQYF	TGTGCCTGGACGCCTCGGGACTTACAAGAGACCCAGTACTTC
NA	TRBV30	TRBJ1-4	NA	CAWSGQVREKLFF	TGTGCCTGGAGTGGCCAGGTGAGGGAAAAACTGTTTTTT
few	TRBV28	TRBJ1-1	NA	CASSLFGETNTEAFF	TGTGCCAGCAGTTTATTCGGGGAAACGAACACTGAAGCTTTCTTT
NA	TRBV19	TRBJ2-1	NA	CATQDLRGGEQFF	TGTGCCACCCAGGACTTACGGGGAGGTGAGCAGTTCTTC
NA	TRBV2	TRBJ2-7	TRBD1	CASRGDRALYAQYF	TGTGCCAGCAGGGGGGACAGGGCGCTTTACGCGCAGTACTTC
NA	TRBV24-1	TRBJ2-4	NA	CATSDSRQNIQYF	TGTGCCACCAGTGATTCTAGGCAAAACATTCAGTACTTC
NA	TRBV4-2	TRBJ2-1	TRBD2	CASSAQSSGKYNEQFF	TGTGCCAGCAGCGCACAGTCTAGCGGGAAGTACAATGAGCAGTTCTTC
once	TRBV11-3	TRBJ1-1	TRBD1	CASSLGQGVYTEAFF	TGTGCCAGCAGCTTAGGACAGGGGGTCTACACTGAAGCTTTCTTT
NA	TRBV6-1	TRBJ1-2	TRBD1	CASSETGNYGYTF	TGTGCCAGCAGTGAGACAGGGAACTATGGCTACACCTTC
few	TRBV2	TRBJ1-4	NA	CASRGTSNEKLFF	TGTGCCAGCAGAGGGACAAGTAATGAAAAACTGTTTTTT